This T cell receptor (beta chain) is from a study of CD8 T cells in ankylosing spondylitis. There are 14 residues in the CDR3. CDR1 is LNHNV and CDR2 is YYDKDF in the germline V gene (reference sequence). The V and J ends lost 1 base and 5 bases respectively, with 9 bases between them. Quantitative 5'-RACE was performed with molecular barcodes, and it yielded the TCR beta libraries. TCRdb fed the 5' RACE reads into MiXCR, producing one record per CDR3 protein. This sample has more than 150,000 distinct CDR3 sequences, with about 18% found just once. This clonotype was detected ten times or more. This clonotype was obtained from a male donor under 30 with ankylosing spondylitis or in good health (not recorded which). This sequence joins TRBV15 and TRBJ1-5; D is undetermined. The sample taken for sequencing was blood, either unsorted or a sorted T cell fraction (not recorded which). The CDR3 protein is CATSRGDRDQPQHF. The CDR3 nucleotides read TGTGCCACCAGCAGAGGAGACCGTGATCAGCCCCAGCATTTT.